The source of this T cell receptor (beta chain) is a study of OX40 agonist ivuxolimab in advanced cancers. V shed 4 bases and J 0 bases; nucleotides not matched to a gene: 2. Per the germline V gene, CDR1 is MDHEN and CDR2 is SYDVKM. The CDR3 length is 15 residues. Some clones are missing from TCRdb's copy, which holds only in-frame ones; the method was immunoSEQ multiplex PCR. The table shows about 62,000 clones, with 70% to 90% occurring only once. The clonotype comes from an adult with an advanced solid tumor such as melanoma, head and neck, liver or kidney cancer. This chain links TRBV28 with TRBJ1-4, with 7 bases identical to TRBD1. The source material was CD4+ or CD8+ T cells sorted from blood, sampled in a trial of the OX40 agonist ivuxolimab. DNA for the CDR3: TGTGCCAGCAGTTACAGGGGTTCAACTAATGAAAAACTGTTTTTT. As protein: CASSYRGSTNEKLFF.